The T cell receptor (beta chain) described here comes from a study of spatial heterogeneity in lung cancer. The CDR3 has 15 residues. Deletions cut 3 bases from V and 0 bases from J, with 6 bases between. MiXCR was run by TCRdb on the 5' RACE reads, yielding one entry per CDR3 protein. The table shows about 10,000 distinct CDR3 sequences, with 20% to 25% occurring only once. Sample time point: blood at routine non-recurrence follow-up after resection. Specimen: PBMCs, collected at follow-up. The TCR comes from a male donor with early-stage non-small cell lung cancer. This chain connects TRBV12-3 or TRBV12-4 to TRBJ2-6; D unclear. The CDR3 protein is CASSFLASGANVLTF. The CDR3 region has the DNA TGTGCCAGCAGTTTTTTGGCCTCTGGGGCCAACGTCCTGACTTTC.